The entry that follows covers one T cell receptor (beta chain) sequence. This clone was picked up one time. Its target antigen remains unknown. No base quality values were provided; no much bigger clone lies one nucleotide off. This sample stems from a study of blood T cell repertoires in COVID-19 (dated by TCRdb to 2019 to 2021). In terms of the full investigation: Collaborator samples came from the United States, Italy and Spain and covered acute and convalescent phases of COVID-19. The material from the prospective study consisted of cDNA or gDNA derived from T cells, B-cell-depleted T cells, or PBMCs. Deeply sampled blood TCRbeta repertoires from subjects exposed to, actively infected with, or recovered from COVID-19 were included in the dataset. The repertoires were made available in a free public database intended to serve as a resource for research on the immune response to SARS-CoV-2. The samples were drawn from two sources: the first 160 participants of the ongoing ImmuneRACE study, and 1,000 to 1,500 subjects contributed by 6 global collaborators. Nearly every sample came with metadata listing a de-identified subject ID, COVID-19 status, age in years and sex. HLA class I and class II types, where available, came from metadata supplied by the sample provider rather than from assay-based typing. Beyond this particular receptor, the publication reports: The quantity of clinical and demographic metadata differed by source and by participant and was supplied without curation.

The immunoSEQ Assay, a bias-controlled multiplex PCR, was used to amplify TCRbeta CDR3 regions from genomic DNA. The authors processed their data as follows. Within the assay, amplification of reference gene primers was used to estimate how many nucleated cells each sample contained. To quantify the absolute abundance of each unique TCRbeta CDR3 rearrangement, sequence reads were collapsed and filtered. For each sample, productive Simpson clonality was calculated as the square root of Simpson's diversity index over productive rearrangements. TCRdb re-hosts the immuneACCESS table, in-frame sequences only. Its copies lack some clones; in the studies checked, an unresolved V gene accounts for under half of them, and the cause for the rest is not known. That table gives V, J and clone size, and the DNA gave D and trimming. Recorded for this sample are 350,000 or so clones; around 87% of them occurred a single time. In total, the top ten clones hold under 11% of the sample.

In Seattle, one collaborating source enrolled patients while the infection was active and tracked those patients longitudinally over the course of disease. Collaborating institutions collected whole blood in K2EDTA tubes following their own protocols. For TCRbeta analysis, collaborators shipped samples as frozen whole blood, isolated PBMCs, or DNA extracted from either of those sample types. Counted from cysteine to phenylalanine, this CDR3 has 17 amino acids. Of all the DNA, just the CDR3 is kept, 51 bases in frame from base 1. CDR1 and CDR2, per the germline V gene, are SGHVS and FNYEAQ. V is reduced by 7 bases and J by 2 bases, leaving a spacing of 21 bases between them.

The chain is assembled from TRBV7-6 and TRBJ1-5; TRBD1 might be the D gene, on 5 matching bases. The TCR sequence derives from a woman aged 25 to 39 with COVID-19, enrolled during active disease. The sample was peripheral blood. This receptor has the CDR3 CASKGKIGVLGNQPQHF. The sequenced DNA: TGTGCCAGCAAGGGGAAAATTGGGGTGTTGGGCAATCAGCCCCAGCATTTT.